This passage covers 18 T cell receptor beta chains from one sample sequenced in a study of T cell responses to AZD1222 COVID-19 vaccine. Measured with immunoSEQ multiplex PCR; TCRdb has only the in-frame clones, and not every one. The profile shows 90,000 or so clones, 89% of them singletons. This specimen was peripheral blood, taken on day 0 of AZD1222 vaccination. The receptors originated from an adult in good health.

In this sample, this clone turned up once. This CDR3 reads CASSPTVYNEQFF. The CDR3, as DNA: TGTGCCAGTAGCCCGACAGTGTACAATGAGCAGTTCTTC. This chain links TRBV19 with TRBJ2-1; a weak D match, TRBD1 (5 bases). The V end was cut by 6 bases, the J end by 4 bases, with 10 bases between. The CDR3 has 13 amino acids. In germline, CDR1 is LNHDA, CDR2 SQIVND (reference sequence).

The chain uses TRBV9 and TRBJ2-7; 12 bases align to TRBD2. Trimming removed 2 bases from V and 5 bases from J; junction bases left unmatched: 2. Germline V gives CDR1 SGDLS, CDR2 YYNGEE. The CDR3 is made up of 14 amino acids. DNA of the CDR3: TGTGCCAGCAGCGTCCTAGCGGGAGGGAACGAGCAGTACTTC. This codes for CASSVLAGGNEQYF.

V usage is TRBV19 and J usage is TRBJ1-6; D ambiguous. The CDR3 is 16 residues long. V lost 3 bases and J lost 9, with 18 bases in between. Germline CDR1 LNHDA, CDR2 SQIVND (reference sequence). The CDR3 DNA reads as TGTGCCAGTAGTATCGGTACGGGTATGCGGAGTTCACCCCTCCACTTT. Protein: CASSIGTGMRSSPLHF.

The chain employs TRBV19 and TRBJ2-2, with a weak D call TRBD2 (6 bases). The V end lost 5 bases, the J end lost 0 bases, and 13 bases lay between the germline ends. Germline lookup yields CDR1 LNHDA and CDR2 SQIVND (reference sequence). This CDR3 region has 16 residues. The CDR3 reads CASSQRRVSNTGELFF. The CDR3 nucleotides are TGTGCCAGTAGTCAGAGGAGGGTTTCGAACACCGGGGAGCTGTTTTTT.

This rearrangement joins TRBV7-2 to TRBJ1-1; 9 nucleotides agree with TRBD1. From germline, CDR1 is SGHTA and CDR2 FQGNSA. V shed 7 bases and J 4 bases; nucleotides not matched to a gene: 16. The CDR3 covers 17 residues. CDR3 protein: CASKSSGTGYWSTEAFF. As DNA, the CDR3 is TGTGCCAGCAAGTCGTCCGGGACAGGGTATTGGAGCACTGAAGCTTTCTTT.

This chain connects TRBV6-5 to TRBJ2-2; 7 bases are shared with TRBD1. CDR3 length: 15 amino acids. V gave up 6 bases and J gave up 4 bases; unmatched junction bases: 8. The V gene's germline CDR1 is MNHEY and CDR2 SVGAGI. The CDR3 protein is CASRVGTVGTGELFF. The CDR3 region has the DNA TGTGCCAGCAGAGTCGGGACAGTCGGCACCGGGGAGCTGTTTTTT.

This clone was observed a few times. The V call is TRBV6-2 or TRBV6-3, the J call TRBJ1-1; 7 bases align to TRBD1. The V gene end was trimmed by 4 bases and the J gene end by 4 bases; junction bases not matched to a gene: 6. The CDR3 runs to 14 residues. CDR1 is MNHEY, CDR2 SVGEGT, per germline. The CDR3 sequence: CASSSPHRGTEAFF. CDR3 DNA: TGTGCCAGCAGTTCACCGCACAGGGGCACTGAAGCTTTCTTT.

The rearrangement links TRBV7-3 to TRBJ2-1; D is perhaps TRBD2 (5 bases). Germline values: CDR1 SGHTA, CDR2 FQGTGA. Trimming took off 6 bases at V and 10 bases at J, with 22 bases between the two ends. This CDR3 region has 15 residues. CDR3 sequence (DNA): TGTGCCAGCAGGTCCAGCGGTTTTAAAAATGGGGAGCAGTTCTTC. It yields the protein CASRSSGFKNGEQFF.

The chain carries TRBV5-8 and TRBJ2-4, with D possibly being TRBD1 (6 bases). CDR1 is SGHTS, CDR2 YDEGEE, per germline. Trimming shortened V by 0 bases and J by 7 bases, and 11 bases separated the two germline ends. This CDR3 comprises 14 residues. In nucleotides, the CDR3 is TGTGCCAGCAGCTTGGGTGGACAGCGGAACATTCAGTACTTC. Its protein is CASSLGGQRNIQYF.

CDR3 DNA sequence: TGTGCCAGCAGCTTGGGAGGGTTAATCTGTTTCCGAGGGTACTTC. Protein sequence: CASSLGGLICFRGYF. The chain carries TRBV5-6 and TRBJ2-7; D possibly corresponds to TRBD2 (5 bases). Germline CDR1 reads SGHDT; CDR2 reads YYEEEE. Trimming cost V 0 bases and J 12 bases, with 22 bases left between them. This CDR3 has 15 residues.

The chain carries TRBV4-2 and TRBJ1-3, with D maybe TRBD1 (5 bases). The V and J ends lost 0 bases and 4 bases respectively, with 13 bases between them. Germline CDR1 reads LGHNA; CDR2 reads YNFKEQ. The CDR3 is made up of 16 amino acids. The CDR3 DNA reads TGTGCCAGCAGCCAAGATAGCGGTTCAGGGGGAAACACCATATATTTT. This gives the protein CASSQDSGSGGNTIYF.

This chain links TRBV18 with TRBJ1-2, with unresolved D. Germline V gene data show CDR1 as KGHSH and CDR2 as LQKENI. This CDR3 region has 13 residues. Trimming removed 2 bases at V and 4 bases at J, with 8 bases between. The CDR3 DNA sequence: TGTGCCAGCTCACCAGGGGATGGCTATGGCTACACCTTC. Translated, it gives CASSPGDGYGYTF.

DNA for the CDR3: TGCGCCAGCAGCCAAGGGACAGGGGGGGCCGGTCTGGATACGCAGTATTTT. This translates into CASSQGTGGAGLDTQYF. The V call is TRBV4-3, the J call TRBJ2-3; 10 bases line up with TRBD1. The CDR3 spans 17 residues. Per germline, CDR1 LGHNA and CDR2 YSLEER. V shed 1 base, J shed 6 bases, and the junction held 10 bases outside the gene matches.

The genes are TRBV3-1 (or the pseudogene TRBV3-2) and TRBJ1-3; TRBD1 agrees at 9 bases. The CDR3 contains 18 residues. Germline-derived CDR1 and CDR2 are LGHDT and YNNKEL (reference sequence). V lost 3 bases and J lost 2; bases outside the gene matches: 11. The CDR3 spells CASSHRDRETLPGNTIYF. The CDR3 coding sequence is TGTGCCAGCAGCCACCGGGACAGGGAAACGTTGCCTGGAAACACCATATATTTT.

This sequence joins TRBV9 and TRBJ2-7; 9 bases map to TRBD1. V lost 0 bases to trimming and J lost 5 bases; unmatched junction nucleotides: 0. The germline CDR1 and CDR2 sequences are SGDLS and YYNGEE. The CDR3 is made up of 13 amino acids. This CDR3 reads CASSVGTGDEQYF. In DNA form, the CDR3 reads TGTGCCAGCAGCGTAGGGACAGGGGACGAGCAGTACTTC.

V usage is TRBV2 and J usage is TRBJ1-3; maybe TRBD1 (6 bases). Germline V lookup: CDR1 SNHLY, CDR2 FYNNEI. V lost 3 bases, J lost 4 bases, and 7 bases lay in between. The CDR3 consists of 13 residues. As DNA, the CDR3 is TGTGCCAGCAGTGAGGGGGCCGGAAACACCATATATTTT. This gives the protein CASSEGAGNTIYF.

This CDR3 reads CASSHARSGGAADTQYF. Here the CDR3 DNA reads TGCGCCAGCAGCCACGCCCGTAGCGGGGGGGCCGCAGATACGCAGTATTTT. The rearrangement links TRBV4-3 to TRBJ2-3; 11 bases agree with TRBD2. J was trimmed by 4 bases and V by 3 bases; bases with no gene match: 9. The CDR3 consists of 17 residues. CDR1 is LGHNA, CDR2 YSLEER, per germline.

This rearrangement joins TRBV7-9 to TRBJ1-1, with 11 positions matching TRBD1. CDR3 length: 18 residues. The J segment lost 1 base and the V segment lost 1 base, leaving 8 bases of the junction unmatched. Per the germline V gene, CDR1 is SEHNR and CDR2 is FQNEAQ (reference sequence). The CDR3 loop is CASSLVPGQGAGNTEAFF. DNA of the CDR3: TGTGCCAGCAGCTTAGTGCCCGGACAGGGGGCAGGGAACACTGAAGCTTTCTTT.